Here is one T cell receptor (beta chain) with its context. This sample is drawn from a study of shared clonotypes between healthy human individuals. Study summary: CD4 naive and CD4 memory each took three plates per donor, while CD8 naive took two and CD8 memory one.

Each cell subset's genomic DNA was divided evenly among several immunoSEQ plates. Assay: immunoSEQ multiplex PCR; the TCRdb copy retains only in-frame clones and omits some. The table records over a million clones, about four fifths of them present only once. The source is a man between 18 and 29 years old in good health. Some clones in this sample may be carry-over from other donors' samples. Sequenced input: memory CD4+ T cells from PBMCs. The subset denotes: CD45RA-negative fraction.

CDR3 coding DNA: TGTGCCAGCAGCGTTTCTGCTGGGGCCAACGTCCTGACTTTC. It translates to CASSVSAGANVLTF. This chain uses TRBV9 with TRBJ2-6, with D uncertain. The CDR3 is 14 amino acids. V was trimmed by 2 bases and J by 2 bases, leaving 5 bases between them. Germline CDR1 is SGDLS and CDR2 is YYNGEE.